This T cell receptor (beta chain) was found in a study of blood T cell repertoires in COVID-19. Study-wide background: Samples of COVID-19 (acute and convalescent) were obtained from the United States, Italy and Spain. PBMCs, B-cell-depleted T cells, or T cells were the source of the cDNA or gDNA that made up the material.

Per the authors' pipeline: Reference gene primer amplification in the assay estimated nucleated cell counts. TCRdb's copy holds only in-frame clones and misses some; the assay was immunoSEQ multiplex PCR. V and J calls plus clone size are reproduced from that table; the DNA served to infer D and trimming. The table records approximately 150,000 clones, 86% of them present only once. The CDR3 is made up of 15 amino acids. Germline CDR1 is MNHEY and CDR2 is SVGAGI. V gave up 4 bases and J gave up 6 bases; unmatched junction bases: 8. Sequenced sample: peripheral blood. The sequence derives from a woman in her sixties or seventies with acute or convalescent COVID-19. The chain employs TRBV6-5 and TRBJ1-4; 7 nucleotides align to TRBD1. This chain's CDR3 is CASSSTGRWDEKLFF. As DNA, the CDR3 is TGTGCCAGCAGTTCGACAGGGCGGTGGGATGAAAAACTGTTTTTT.